This T cell receptor (beta chain) derives from a study of blood T cell repertoires in COVID-19. As for the study in general: Sample material is recorded as cDNA or gDNA derived from T cells, B-cell-depleted T cells, or PBMCs.

This CDR3 contains 15 residues. The ends lost 8 bases at V and 7 bases at J; junction bases unmatched: 10. Germline V CDR1 and CDR2: MNHEY, SMNVEV (reference sequence). Authors' processing steps: Scientists estimated how many nucleated cells there were by amplifying reference gene primers. TCRdb keeps only in-frame clones here, not all; method: immunoSEQ multiplex PCR. V and J calls and clone size are as listed in that table; D and trimming were resolved from the DNA. The top ten clones hold approximately 46% of a sample with about 27,000 clones, under 90% of them seen once. Sequenced material: peripheral blood. This chain connects TRBV27 to TRBJ1-6; 8 bases fit TRBD1. The receptor's source is an elderly woman with acute or convalescent COVID-19. The CDR3 sequence is CASGPDRVGNSPLHF. CDR3 bases: TGTGCCAGCGGGCCGGACAGGGTCGGGAATTCACCCCTCCACTTT.